Listed below are T cell receptor beta chains from one sample, sequenced in a study of blood T cells in healthy people across ages. TCRdb processed the 5' RACE reads anew with MiXCR; each CDR3 protein has one entry. The sample has 980,000 or so distinct CDR3 sequences; under 50% are singletons. The sequencing sample was made of blood. Receptors were obtained from a man between 25 and 39 years old in good health. The CDR3 runs from the conserved cysteine through the conserved F or W. D genes are given only for firm matches. The size of a clone is reported for some rows only, either as once, few or many, or as a class for expanded clones.

TRBJ1-5	few	TRBV6-2/TRBV6-3	-	CASSDDNRVGNQPQHF	TGTGCCAGCAGTGACGACAACAGGGTCGGCAATCAGCCCCAGCATTTT
TRBJ2-5	-	TRBV5-1	-	CASSTPGTQGTQYF	TGCGCCAGCAGCACACCCGGGACCCAGGGGACCCAGTACTTC
TRBJ2-3	-	TRBV7-2	-	CASSLDTLDTQYF	TGTGCCAGCAGCTTAGATACTCTGGATACGCAGTATTTT
TRBJ1-4	-	TRBV9	-	CASGRPNEKLYF	TGTGCCAGCGGGCGGCCTAATGAAAAACTGTATTTT
TRBJ1-2	-	TRBV7-9	TRBD1	CASSFSPSGQGDYGYTF	TGTGCCAGCAGCTTTTCGCCTTCTGGACAGGGAGATTATGGCTACACCTTC
TRBJ2-1	-	TRBV7-9	-	CAASGAGLLSSYNEQFF	TGTGCCGCCTCCGGGGCGGGCCTTCTATCCTCCTACAATGAGCAGTTCTTC
TRBJ2-7	-	TRBV29-1	-	CSVEDYCEQYF	TGCAGCGTTGAGGACTACTGCGAGCAGTACTTC
TRBJ2-7	many	TRBV20-1	-	CSARDPETYEQYF	TGCAGTGCTAGAGATCCAGAGACCTACGAGCAGTACTTC
TRBJ1-2	-	TRBV4-2	-	CASSPSRSDLNHGYTF	TGTGCCAGCAGCCCCTCAAGGAGTGACCTAAACCATGGCTACACCTTC
TRBJ2-5	-	TRBV9	TRBD1	CASGDRAETQYF	TGTGCCAGCGGGGACAGGGCAGAGACCCAGTACTTC
TRBJ2-3	-	TRBV6-4	-	CASSGQATSTDTQYF	TGTGCCAGCAGTGGACAGGCGACTTCGACAGATACGCAGTATTTT
TRBJ2-3	-	TRBV6-2/TRBV6-3	-	CASSYSTRRLFTDTQYF	TGTGCCAGCAGTTACTCGACGCGTAGGCTCTTCACAGATACGCAGTATTTT
TRBJ2-1	many	TRBV12-3/TRBV12-4	TRBD2	CASSPLAGTYNEQFF	TGTGCCAGCAGTCCCCTAGCGGGGACCTACAATGAGCAGTTCTTC
TRBJ1-1	-	TRBV12-3/TRBV12-4	TRBD1	CASSLRPGQGMNTEAFF	TGTGCCAGCAGCTTGAGGCCGGGACAGGGCATGAACACTGAAGCTTTCTTT
TRBJ2-7	-	TRBV20-1	TRBD2	CSATRRGNLREQYF	TGCAGTGCTACCCGGCGGGGGAATCTACGCGAGCAGTACTTC
TRBJ1-4	-	TRBV12-3/TRBV12-4	TRBD1	CASSLGQRNEKLFF	TGTGCCAGCAGTTTGGGACAGCGTAATGAAAAACTGTTTTTT
TRBJ2-7	few	TRBV5-1	-	CASSFRDQGFYEQYF	TGCGCCAGCAGCTTCCGGGATCAAGGATTCTACGAGCAGTACTTC
TRBJ1-3	-	TRBV7-2	TRBD1	CASSQGQGGSGNTIYF	TGTGCCAGCAGCCAAGGACAGGGCGGCTCTGGAAACACCATATATTTT
TRBJ2-1	-	TRBV7-2	-	CASTHSGAGPYNEQFF	TGTGCCAGCACCCACTCGGGTGCGGGGCCATACAATGAGCAGTTCTTC
TRBJ2-5	many	TRBV11-1	-	CASSSSGGAGEQYF	TGTGCCAGCAGCTCATCAGGGGGCGCGGGGGAGCAGTACTTC
TRBJ2-5	-	TRBV12-3/TRBV12-4	-	CASEGGGETQYF	TGTGCCAGCGAGGGGGGTGGGGAGACCCAGTACTTC
TRBJ2-6	-	TRBV10-3	TRBD1	CAINPQGPALGANVLTF	TGTGCCATCAACCCACAGGGGCCCGCTCTGGGGGCCAACGTCCTGACTTTC
TRBJ2-3	-	TRBV5-1	-	CASSLEGGGADTQYF	TGTGCCAGCAGCTTGGAGGGGGGGGGCGCAGATACGCAGTATTTT
TRBJ2-5	-	TRBV6-5	TRBD1	CASSAGTGVWEQYF	TGTGCCAGCAGTGCCGGGACAGGAGTATGGGAGCAGTACTTC
TRBJ1-1	-	TRBV4-2	TRBD1	CASSQGDRENTEAFF	TGTGCCAGCAGCCAAGGGGACAGAGAGAACACTGAAGCTTTCTTT
TRBJ2-1	few	TRBV12-3/TRBV12-4	TRBD1	CASGAGGSYNEQFF	TGTGCCAGCGGGGCAGGGGGCTCCTACAATGAGCAGTTCTTC
TRBJ2-1	-	TRBV7-2	TRBD2	CASSSIVPAGGSSYNEQFF	TGTGCCAGCAGCTCGATAGTCCCAGCGGGGGGTTCCTCCTACAATGAGCAGTTCTTC
TRBJ2-1	-	TRBV4-2	-	CASSQVTGVSVGNEQFF	TGTGCCAGCAGCCAAGTCACGGGGGTATCTGTTGGCAATGAGCAGTTCTTC
TRBJ2-1	-	TRBV9	-	CASSVELGPYNEQFF	TGTGCCAGCAGCGTAGAACTAGGGCCCTACAATGAGCAGTTCTTC
TRBJ1-6	-	TRBV9	-	CASSPEGWGSPLHF	TGTGCCAGCAGCCCCGAGGGGTGGGGTTCACCCCTCCACTTT
TRBJ2-7	few	TRBV5-1	TRBD2	CASSLVSGSSAEQYF	TGCGCCAGCAGCTTGGTTAGCGGGTCCTCGGCCGAGCAGTACTTC
TRBJ1-3	-	TRBV4-3	-	CASSHGSSSGNTIYF	TGCGCCAGCAGCCACGGGTCCTCCTCTGGAAACACCATATATTTT
TRBJ2-3	few	TRBV12-3/TRBV12-4	-	CASSFEGGDTQYF	TGTGCCAGCAGTTTTGAGGGAGGAGATACGCAGTATTTT
TRBJ1-2	-	TRBV2	TRBD1	CASSEEDRLRGYTF	TGTGCCAGCAGTGAGGAGGACAGGCTAAGAGGCTACACCTTC
TRBJ2-7	-	TRBV7-2	-	CASSLASGGTEQYF	TGTGCCAGCAGCTTAGCATCAGGGGGGACCGAGCAGTACTTC
TRBJ1-2	-	TRBV6-5	-	CASLGGASYTF	TGTGCCAGTTTGGGGGGGGCTAGCTACACCTTC
TRBJ1-4	-	TRBV12-3/TRBV12-4	-	CASSDDRAFKKLFF	TGTGCCAGCAGTGATGACCGGGCCTTTAAAAAACTGTTTTTT
TRBJ2-4	-	TRBV15	-	CATSSRAPGRTKNIQYF	TGTGCCACCAGCAGTAGGGCCCCGGGTAGGACCAAAAACATTCAGTACTTC
TRBJ2-1	many	TRBV5-1	TRBD2	CASSPGTSVYNEQFF	TGCGCCAGCAGCCCCGGGACTAGCGTCTACAATGAGCAGTTCTTC
TRBJ2-3	-	TRBV20-1	-	CSASLVEGLGDTQYF	TGCAGTGCTAGTTTAGTCGAGGGGCTAGGGGATACGCAGTATTTT
TRBJ2-1	once	TRBV10-3	TRBD1	CAQGQGNPHEQFF	TGTGCCCAAGGACAGGGGAATCCCCATGAGCAGTTCTTC
TRBJ1-1	-	TRBV20-1	-	CSRETVNTEAFF	TGCAGTCGGGAGACCGTGAACACTGAAGCTTTCTTT
TRBJ2-3	many	TRBV4-2	TRBD2	CASSQGTSGFTDTQYF	TGTGCCAGCAGCCAGGGTACTAGCGGGTTCACAGATACGCAGTATTTT